A single sample gave rise to the 20 T cell receptor beta chains below, sequenced in a study of blood T cell repertoires in COVID-19. Assay: immunoSEQ multiplex PCR; the TCRdb copy retains only in-frame clones and omits some. In the table there are 200,000 to 250,000 clones, 92% of which are singletons. Sequencing used peripheral blood. These receptors came from a man aged 25 to 45 with acute or convalescent COVID-19.

The rearrangement links TRBV5-1 to TRBJ1-2; D might be TRBD1 (5 bases). The germline V and J ends were trimmed by 4 bases and 6 bases, with 16 bases remaining between them. Germline values: CDR1 SGHRS, CDR2 YFSETQ. This CDR3 comprises 14 residues. DNA of the CDR3: TGCGCCAGCAGCCCGCCTCTGTCAGGGAATGGCTACACCTTC. Amino acids: CASSPPLSGNGYTF.

J is TRBJ1-6 and V is TRBV7-3, with 10 positions matching TRBD1. This CDR3 spans 15 amino acids. Germline V gene lookup returns CDR1 SGHTA and CDR2 FQGTGA. The J segment lost 5 bases and the V segment lost 5 bases, leaving 3 bases of the junction unmatched. The CDR3 loop reads CASSPGTGDNSPLHF. CDR3 coding DNA: TGTGCCAGCAGCCCGGGGACAGGGGATAATTCACCCCTCCACTTT.

This chain uses TRBV3-1 (or the pseudogene TRBV3-2) with TRBJ2-7; 9 bases match TRBD2. There are 16 residues in the CDR3. Germline CDR1 reads LGHDT; CDR2 reads YNNKEL (reference sequence). Losses at the gene ends were 1 base for V and 2 bases for J; bases not matched to a gene: 6. The CDR3, as DNA: TGTGCCAGCAGCCAAGGTCTAGCGGGGACAGCCTACGAGCAGTACTTC. Translated, it gives CASSQGLAGTAYEQYF.

This chain links TRBV6-5 with TRBJ2-2, with D tentatively TRBD2 (8 bases). Per germline, CDR1 MNHEY and CDR2 SVGAGI. Trimming removed 8 bases from V and 7 bases from J, with 14 bases in between. The CDR3 is 13 amino acids. CDR3 sequence: CASREGADGELFF. The CDR3 nucleotides read TGTGCCAGCCGGGAGGGGGCGGACGGGGAGCTGTTTTTT.

This sequence joins TRBV5-1 and TRBJ2-1; D unresolved. CDR1 is SGHRS and CDR2 is YFSETQ in the germline V gene. This CDR3 contains 15 residues. V lost 2 bases, J lost 7 bases, and 16 bases lay in between. Written as DNA, the CDR3 is TGCGCCAGCAGCTTCATCCCGCTAGATGGTAATGAGCAGTTCTTC. Protein sequence: CASSFIPLDGNEQFF.

This chain connects TRBV11-2 to TRBJ2-2, with 9 bases aligning to TRBD2. Germline assignment: CDR1 SGHAT and CDR2 FQNNGV. J gave up 4 bases and V 5 bases, and 5 bases lay outside the gene matches. The CDR3 runs 15 residues. The CDR3 DNA reads as TGTGCCAGCAGCCCACTAGCGGGTTCCACCGGGGAGCTGTTTTTT. Its translation: CASSPLAGSTGELFF.

This rearrangement joins TRBV27 to TRBJ2-1; 7 positions agree with TRBD2. The CDR3 sequence is 16 residues long. The V and J ends lost 3 bases and 7 bases, in that order; junction bases with no gene match: 12. Germline CDR1 reads MNHEY; CDR2 reads SMNVEV (reference sequence). CDR3 nucleotides: TGTGCCAGCAGTTTTGATGGCGGGAGCGGGTGGAATGAGCAGTTCTTC. Protein sequence: CASSFDGGSGWNEQFF.

The V call is TRBV7-8, the J call TRBJ1-5, with TRBD1 matching 8 bases. The CDR3 has 14 residues. V lost 5 bases, J lost 8 bases, and 8 bases stayed unmatched. CDR1 and CDR2 (germline): SGHVS, FQNEAQ. In DNA form, the CDR3 reads TGTGCCAGCAGCCCAGGGACAGGCCTCAAGCCCCAGCATTTT. Translated: CASSPGTGLKPQHF. The full variable domain, rest sourced from reference TRBV7-8 and TRBJ1-5, is GAGVSQSPRYKVAKRGQDVALRCDPISGHVSLFWYQQALGQGPEFLTYFQNEAQLDKSGLPSDRFFAERPEGSVSTLKIQRTQQEDSAVYLCASSPGTGLKPQHFGDGTRLSIL.

The chain has TRBV7-9 and TRBJ2-7, with TRBD1 matching 10 bases. The length of the CDR3 is 14 residues. Per germline, CDR1 SEHNR and CDR2 FQNEAQ (reference sequence). The V gene end was trimmed by 6 bases and the J gene end by 7 bases; junction bases not matched to a gene: 9. The CDR3 loop reads CASSIGTGVVEQYF. In DNA, the CDR3 is TGTGCCAGCAGTATCGGGACAGGGGTGGTGGAGCAGTACTTC.

The rearrangement joins TRBV18 to TRBJ1-6, with 8 bases lining up with TRBD1. The CDR3 extends over 16 amino acids. Germline CDR1 is KGHSH and CDR2 is LQKENI. Germline trimming cut 6 bases from V and 7 bases from J; bases unmatched to any gene: 11. This CDR3 reads CASSPQGAGLNSPLHF. CDR3 DNA: TGTGCCAGCTCCCCCCAGGGGGCAGGGCTGAATTCACCCCTCCACTTT.

The chain employs TRBV18 and TRBJ2-6; 9 bases are a match to TRBD1. The germline V gene has CDR1 KGHSH and CDR2 LQKENI. Trimming cost V 3 bases and J 0 bases; bases outside gene matches: 6. This CDR3 spans 18 amino acids. CDR3 nucleotide sequence: TGTGCCAGCTCACCGACAATGGGACAGGGCTCTGGGGCCAACGTCCTGACTTTC. Translating gives CASSPTMGQGSGANVLTF.

CDR3 loop: CASSPTGRDNEQFF. The CDR3 DNA reads TGTGCCAGCAGCCCCACCGGCAGGGACAATGAGCAGTTCTTC. This chain uses TRBV7-9 with TRBJ2-1, with a tentative D call TRBD1 (5 bases). V lost 5 bases and J lost 5, with 13 bases in between. The germline gives CDR1 SEHNR, CDR2 FQNEAQ (reference sequence). CDR3 length equals 14 residues. Looking up the rest from reference TRBV7-9 and TRBJ2-1 gives the full variable domain: DTGVSQNPRHKITKRGQNVTFRCDPISEHNRLYWYRQTLGQGPEFLTYFQNEAQLEKSRLLSDRFSAERPKGSFSTLEIQRTEQGDSAMYLCASSPTGRDNEQFFGPGTRLTVL.

The V call is TRBV19, the J call TRBJ1-5, with D possibly TRBD1 on 6 matching bases. CDR1 and CDR2 (germline): LNHDA, SQIVND (reference sequence). The CDR3 is 15 amino acids. V lost 3 bases and J lost 6, with 15 bases in between. CDR3 in amino acids: CASSMAGAGAQPQHF. The CDR3 DNA sequence: TGTGCCAGTAGTATGGCGGGGGCTGGGGCTCAGCCCCAGCATTTT. Variable domain in full (rest from reference TRBV19 and TRBJ1-5): DGGITQSPKYLFRKEGQNVTLSCEQNLNHDAMYWYRQDPGQGLRLIYYSQIVNDFQKGDIAEGYSVSREKKESFPLTVTSAQKNPTAFYLCASSMAGAGAQPQHFGDGTRLSIL.

The chain is built from TRBV10-1 and TRBJ2-2; the D gene is possibly TRBD1 (6 bases). Trimming took off 7 bases at V and 0 bases at J, with 12 bases between the two ends. The germline gives CDR1 WNHNN, CDR2 SYGVQD (reference sequence). CDR3 length equals 15 residues. The CDR3 loop is CASMGHTANTGELFF. DNA for the CDR3: TGCGCCAGCATGGGACACACCGCGAACACCGGGGAGCTGTTTTTT.

The chain employs TRBV28 and TRBJ2-7; TRBD1 is a possible D gene (6 bases). The CDR3 contains 14 residues. Trimming cost V 2 bases and J 3 bases, with 11 bases left between them. CDR1 and CDR2 from the germline V gene are MDHEN and SYDVKM. As DNA, the CDR3 is TGTGCCAGCAGTTTAGGGGGCCTAATCTACGAGCAGTACTTC. Translating it yields CASSLGGLIYEQYF.

The chain joins TRBV27 to TRBJ1-2, with D possibly being TRBD1 (5 bases). This CDR3 has 15 residues. Trimming shortened V by 2 bases and J by 2 bases, and 12 bases separated the two germline ends. Germline lookup yields CDR1 MNHEY and CDR2 SMNVEV (reference sequence). CDR3 coding DNA: TGTGCCAGCAGTTTAGGGGCGGGGGGGAACTATGGCTACACCTTC. Its translation is CASSLGAGGNYGYTF.

The chain joins TRBV28 to TRBJ1-2; TRBD1 is a possible D gene (6 bases). The CDR3 runs to 13 residues. Germline V gives CDR1 MDHEN, CDR2 SYDVKM. V lost 5 bases to trimming and J lost 2 bases, with 9 bases between them. The CDR3 sequence is CASSGTPNYGYTF. CDR3 nucleotides: TGTGCCAGCAGTGGGACACCCAACTATGGCTACACCTTC.

V and J are TRBV2 and TRBJ1-2, with TRBD1 matching over 8 bases. J was trimmed by 5 bases and V by 4 bases; bases with no gene match: 3. From germline, CDR1 is SNHLY and CDR2 FYNNEI. CDR3 size: 13 residues. CDR3 DNA sequence: TGTGCCAGCAGTGTGGACAGGGTGTATGGCTACACCTTC. It yields the protein CASSVDRVYGYTF.

The chain couples TRBV11-2 to TRBJ2-1; 7 nucleotides align to TRBD2. This CDR3 contains 15 residues. V was clipped by 2 bases and J by 4 bases; unmatched bases: 5. Germline-derived CDR1 and CDR2 are SGHAT and FQNNGV. Here the CDR3 DNA reads TGTGCCAGCAGCTTACCTGCGGGAGCTTACAATGAGCAGTTCTTC. Translation gives CASSLPAGAYNEQFF. The full variable domain, its missing parts supplied by reference TRBV11-2 and TRBJ2-1, is EAGVAQSPRYKIIEKRQSVAFWCNPISGHATLYWYQQILGQGPKLLIQFQNNGVVDDSQLPKDRFSAERLKGVDSTLKIQPAKLEDSAVYLCASSLPAGAYNEQFFGPGTRLTVL.

The V and J genes are TRBV28 and TRBJ2-5; 7 nucleotides line up with TRBD2. Germline trimming cut 2 bases from V and 9 bases from J; bases unmatched to any gene: 3. The CDR3 extends over 12 amino acids. Germline CDR1 is MDHEN and CDR2 is SYDVKM. CDR3 DNA sequence: TGTGCCAGCAGTTTACCGGGGAGGGCCCAGTACTTC. It specifies CASSLPGRAQYF.